This T cell receptor beta chain was recorded in a study of response to subunit inactivated influenza vaccine. One entry per CDR3 protein results from TCRdb running MiXCR on the RT-PCR reads. The sample records a few hundred thousand distinct CDR3 sequences, 12% being singletons. Germline V CDR1 and CDR2: MGHRA, YSYEKL. The CDR3 is 16 residues long. Trimming left V 4 bases short and J 2 bases short, with 16 bases between. This clonotype has a handful of counts. Its antigen is not known. Study-wide results and limits: T cells newly recruited by each seasonal influenza vaccination are few, the authors suggested.

The J gene is TRBJ2-3, the V gene TRBV4-1; D possibly corresponds to TRBD2 (7 bases). The material sequenced was non-naive T cells sorted from PBMCs, taken 14 to 15 days before vaccination. The TCR originated in a man in his forties or fifties who received an inactivated influenza vaccine. The CDR3 here is CASSLTGGGNTDTQYF. In DNA form, the CDR3 reads TGCGCCAGCAGCCTCACGGGCGGGGGCAACACAGATACGCAGTATTTT.